What follows describes a single T cell receptor beta chain. The method was immunoSEQ multiplex PCR; TCRdb's version includes in-frame clones alone and lacks a portion of them. The sample has roughly 120,000 clones, around 92% seen once. The CDR3 loop spans 14 amino acids. Germline CDR1 reads MGHRA; CDR2 reads YSYEKL. The V and J ends lost 2 bases and 4 bases, in that order; junction bases with no gene match: 2. The sample belongs to a study of control samples from healthy donors and cancer patients. The chain couples TRBV4-1 to TRBJ1-1; 9 bases fit TRBD1. The receptor comes from a man in his fifties in good health. The sequenced material came from blood. The CDR3 reads CASSQQDRGTEAFF. CDR3 nucleotide sequence: TGCGCCAGCAGCCAACAGGACAGGGGCACTGAAGCTTTCTTT.